This T cell receptor beta chain is from a study of blood T cells in healthy people across ages. The authors ran a second PCR of roughly 7 to 11 cycles using a sample-barcoded 5' primer and a J-beta primer mix. One entry per CDR3 protein, called by TCRdb with MiXCR from the 5' RACE reads. The table lists 850,000 to 1,000,000 distinct CDR3 sequences, roughly 48% of them singletons. CDR3 length equals 17 residues. Germline lookup yields CDR1 MNHEY and CDR2 SVGEGT. V was clipped by 0 bases and J by 1 base, with 12 bases between them. This clonotype originated in a man under 40 in good health. Specimen: blood. The rearrangement uses TRBV6-2 or TRBV6-3 and TRBJ2-2; perhaps D is TRBD1 or TRBD2 (5 bases each). The CDR3, as DNA: TGTGCCAGCAGTTACTCGATGGGACGGGTGAACACCGGGGAGCTGTTTTTT. Translated: CASSYSMGRVNTGELFF.